Each of the 8 T cell receptor beta chains below was sequenced from the same sample in a study of T cells after yellow fever vaccination. MiXCR was run by TCRdb on the 5' RACE reads, yielding one entry per CDR3 protein. The sample lists hundreds of thousands of distinct CDR3 sequences, around a sixth seen once, with 15% to 20% in the top ten. Here the sequenced sample was PBMCs, taken about 5 days after the first yellow fever vaccination. These receptors originate from a man between 18 and 35 years old who received the YFV17D yellow fever vaccine.

The V call is TRBV5-4, the J call TRBJ2-2, with TRBD2 matching over 11 bases. The CDR3 covers 17 residues. Trimming took 4 bases from V and 2 from J; bases not matched to a gene: 7. Germline V gene lookup returns CDR1 SGHNT and CDR2 YYREEE (reference sequence). The CDR3 here is CASSPSGTSGNTGELFF. DNA for the CDR3: TGTGCCAGCAGCCCCTCCGGGACTAGCGGAAACACCGGGGAGCTGTTTTTT. The full variable domain, rest sourced from reference TRBV5-4 and TRBJ2-2, is ETGVTQSPTHLIKTRGQQVTLRCSSQSGHNTVSWYQQALGQGPQFIFQYYREEENGRGNFPPRFSGLQFPNYSSELNVNALELDDSALYLCASSPSGTSGNTGELFFGEGSRLTVL.

The chain is built from TRBV5-1 and TRBJ2-7; possibly TRBD2 for D (6 bases). The V end lost 4 bases, the J end lost 3 bases, and 14 bases lay between the germline ends. The germline gives CDR1 SGHRS, CDR2 YFSETQ. The CDR3 length is 14 residues. CDR3 sequence: CASSPTRTNYEQYF. DNA of the CDR3: TGCGCCAGCAGCCCGACGCGGACTAACTACGAGCAGTACTTC.

As for this clonotype: One junction end disagrees with the germline gene, perhaps due to a read error. J is TRBJ2-2 and V is TRBV5-1, with D perhaps TRBD1 (6 bases). This CDR3 spans 15 amino acids. CDR1 and CDR2 from the germline V gene are SGHRS and YFSETQ. Here the CDR3 reads CANSLSQGSAGELFF. DNA of the CDR3: TGCGCCAACAGCTTGTCCCAGGGGTCGGCCGGGGAGCTGTTTTTT.

This chain connects TRBV12-3 or TRBV12-4 to TRBJ1-5, with D tentatively TRBD1 (6 bases). CDR3 length: 16 amino acids. Trimming stripped 6 bases from V and 7 bases from J, with 22 bases between. The CDR3 sequence: CASSLNGGGSGQPQHF. DNA for the CDR3: TGTGCCAGCAGCCTTAACGGGGGGGGCTCGGGGCAGCCCCAGCATTTT.

Ten or more counts support this clonotype. The chain uses TRBV6-1 and TRBJ2-7, with 7 bases lining up with TRBD1. This CDR3 contains 15 residues. Germline CDR1 MNHNS, CDR2 SASEGT. Trimming removed 7 bases from V and 0 bases from J; junction bases left unmatched: 9. CDR3 sequence: CASTWTGVSSYEQYF. CDR3 bases: TGTGCCAGCACGTGGACAGGCGTTAGCTCCTACGAGCAGTACTTC.

The chain couples TRBV11-1 to TRBJ1-4; D not certain. The germline V gene has CDR1 SGHAT and CDR2 FQDESV (reference sequence). V gave up 5 bases and J gave up 1 base, with 26 bases separating them. CDR3 size: 20 residues. The chain's CDR3 is CASSPDRQLLIGRTNEKLFF. Written as DNA, the CDR3 is TGTGCCAGCAGCCCCGACCGTCAACTCCTCATCGGGCGAACTAATGAAAAACTGTTTTTT.

The chain couples TRBV5-4 to TRBJ2-3; D assignment may be TRBD1 or TRBD2 (5 bases each). Germline CDR1 SGHNT, CDR2 YYREEE (reference sequence). CDR3 length equals 15 residues. V lost 4 bases and J lost 2, with 14 bases in between. The CDR3 loop is CASSDRDGFTDTQYF. The CDR3 DNA is TGTGCCAGCAGCGATAGGGACGGATTCACAGATACGCAGTATTTT. The variable domain in full, completed from reference TRBV5-4 and TRBJ2-3, reads ETGVTQSPTHLIKTRGQQVTLRCSSQSGHNTVSWYQQALGQGPQFIFQYYREEENGRGNFPPRFSGLQFPNYSSELNVNALELDDSALYLCASSDRDGFTDTQYFGPGTRLTVL.

This clonotype occurred a few times. The chain has TRBV7-8 and TRBJ1-2; D gene uncertain. Germline CDR1 and CDR2: SGHVS and FQNEAQ. CDR3 length equals 12 residues. V dropped 5 bases and J dropped 6 bases, with 10 bases sitting between them. CDR3 sequence reads: CASSLQRNGYTF. The DNA for the CDR3 is TGTGCCAGCAGCCTACAGAGGAATGGCTACACCTTC.